The clone carrying this T cell receptor beta chain has a count of ten or more. For repertoire sequencing, the TCR beta CDR3 regions were amplified from RNA transcripts. Second-round multiplex PCR followed a first-round RT-PCR using HTBI primers. TCRdb passed the multiplex PCR reads through MiXCR, listing each CDR3 protein once. The sample lists approximately 480,000 distinct CDR3 sequences, about 15% occurring once. These data belong to a study of Graves' ophthalmopathy and Graves' hyperthyroidism. Exclusion covered patients with other autoimmune diseases or uncontrolled infections (as well as pregnancy or lactation). CDR3 length equals 13 residues. Germline loops: CDR1 MNHEY, CDR2 SMNVEV (reference sequence). The germline V and J ends were trimmed by 4 bases and 7 bases, with 8 bases remaining between them.

What was sequenced was blood. The chain employs TRBV27 and TRBJ1-6; D unresolved. The sequence came from a woman in her thirties with Graves' ophthalmopathy. The CDR3 bases are TGTGCCAGCAGTTCTGGGGTCAATTCACCCCTCCACTTT. Encoded protein: CASSSGVNSPLHF.